The sequence of this TCR beta chain was determined in a study of CD8+ T cells in alopecia areata. Study information: Treated patients were dosed with oral tofacitinib, taking 5 to 10 mg twice daily. General study findings and limits: Sharing of TCR sequences between patients (possibly for HLA-related reasons) was less clear than in mice.

V was clipped by 4 bases and J by 1 base, with 8 bases between them. This CDR3 is built from 13 residues. Germline V CDR1 and CDR2: SEHNR, FQNEAQ (reference sequence). After isolation, RNA underwent reverse transcription to generate cDNA as the sequencing template. The table came from immunoSEQ multiplex PCR; TCRdb's copy has only in-frame clones and leaves some out. The sample has 110,000 to 150,000 clones; roughly half are singletons. As part of sample collection, lesional scalp punch biopsies and peripheral blood were taken from alopecia areata patients. Notes on this clone: The antigen is not known.

Material: CD4+ T cells sorted from blood, obtained at week 0. The clonotype was recovered from a human donor with alopecia areata. The chain joins TRBV7-9 to TRBJ2-7; D uncertain. The CDR3 loop reads CASSWSESYEQYF. As DNA, the CDR3 is TGTGCCAGCAGCTGGAGCGAGTCCTACGAGCAGTACTTC.